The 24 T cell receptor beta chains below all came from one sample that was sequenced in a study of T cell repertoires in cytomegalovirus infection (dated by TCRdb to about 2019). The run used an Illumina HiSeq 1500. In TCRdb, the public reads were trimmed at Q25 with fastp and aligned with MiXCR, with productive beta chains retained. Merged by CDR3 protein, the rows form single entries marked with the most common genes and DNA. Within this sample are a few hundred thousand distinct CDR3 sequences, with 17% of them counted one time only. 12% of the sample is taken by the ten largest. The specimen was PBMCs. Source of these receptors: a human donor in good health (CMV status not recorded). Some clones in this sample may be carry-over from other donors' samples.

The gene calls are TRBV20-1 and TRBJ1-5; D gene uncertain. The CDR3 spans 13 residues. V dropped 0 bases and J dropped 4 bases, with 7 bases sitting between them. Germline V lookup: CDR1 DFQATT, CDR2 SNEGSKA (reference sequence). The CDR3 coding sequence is TGCAGTGCTAGAGATACGGGAAATCAGCCCCAGCATTTT. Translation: CSARDTGNQPQHF.

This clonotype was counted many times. The CDR3 sequence is CASSLTTATDTQYF. CDR3 in DNA: TGTGCCAGCAGCTTAACTACAGCCACAGATACGCAGTATTTT. The J gene is TRBJ2-3, the V gene TRBV7-3; D is uncertain. The length of the CDR3 is 14 residues. The germline V gene has CDR1 SGHTA and CDR2 FQGTGA. The V end was cut by 0 bases, the J end by 2 bases, with 6 bases between.

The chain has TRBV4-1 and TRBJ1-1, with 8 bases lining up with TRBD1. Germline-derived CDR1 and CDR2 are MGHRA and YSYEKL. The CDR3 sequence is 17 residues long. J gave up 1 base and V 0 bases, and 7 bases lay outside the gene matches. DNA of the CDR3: TGCGCCAGCAGCCAAGAGACAGGGGTTATCAAGAACACTGAAGCTTTCTTT. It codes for CASSQETGVIKNTEAFF.

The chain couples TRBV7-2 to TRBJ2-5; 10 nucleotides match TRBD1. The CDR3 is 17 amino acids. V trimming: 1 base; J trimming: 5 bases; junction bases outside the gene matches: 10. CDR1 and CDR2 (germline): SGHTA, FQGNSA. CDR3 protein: CASSLEGQGLRGETQYF. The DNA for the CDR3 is TGTGCCAGCAGCTTAGAGGGACAGGGGCTTCGAGGGGAGACCCAGTACTTC.

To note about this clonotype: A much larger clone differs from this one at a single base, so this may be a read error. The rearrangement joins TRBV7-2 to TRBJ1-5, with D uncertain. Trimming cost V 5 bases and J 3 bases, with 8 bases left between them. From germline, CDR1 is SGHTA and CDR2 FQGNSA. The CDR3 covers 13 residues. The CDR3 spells CASSVWNNQPQHF. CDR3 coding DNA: TGTGCCAGCAGCGTATGGAACAATCAGCCCCAGCATTTT.

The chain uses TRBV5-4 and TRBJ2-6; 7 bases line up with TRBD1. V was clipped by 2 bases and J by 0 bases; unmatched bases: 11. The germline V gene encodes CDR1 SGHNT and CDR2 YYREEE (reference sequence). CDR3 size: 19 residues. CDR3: CASSFGQARVGSGANVLTF. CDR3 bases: TGTGCCAGCAGCTTCGGACAGGCCAGGGTGGGCTCTGGGGCCAACGTCCTGACTTTC.

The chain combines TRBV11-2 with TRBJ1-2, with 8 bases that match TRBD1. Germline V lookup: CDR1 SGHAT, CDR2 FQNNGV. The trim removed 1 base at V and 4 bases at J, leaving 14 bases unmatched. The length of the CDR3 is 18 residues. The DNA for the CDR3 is TGTGCCAGCAGCTTAGCGTCCCCGGACAGGGAGGACGTCTATGGCTACACCTTC. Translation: CASSLASPDREDVYGYTF.

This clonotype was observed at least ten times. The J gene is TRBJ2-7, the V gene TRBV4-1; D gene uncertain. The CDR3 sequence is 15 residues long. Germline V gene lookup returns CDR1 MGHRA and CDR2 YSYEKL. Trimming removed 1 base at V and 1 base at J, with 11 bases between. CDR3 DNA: TGCGCCAGCAGCCAAGCCCTTGGCGGATCCTACGAGCAGTACTTC. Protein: CASSQALGGSYEQYF.

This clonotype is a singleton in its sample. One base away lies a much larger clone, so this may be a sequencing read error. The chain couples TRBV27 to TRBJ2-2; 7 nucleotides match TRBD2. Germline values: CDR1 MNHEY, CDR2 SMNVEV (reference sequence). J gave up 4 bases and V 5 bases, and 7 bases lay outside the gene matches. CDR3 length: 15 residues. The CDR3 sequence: CASSIRSGTTGELFF. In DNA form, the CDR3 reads TGTGCCAGCAGTATACGAAGCGGGACCACCGGGGAGCTGTTTTTT.

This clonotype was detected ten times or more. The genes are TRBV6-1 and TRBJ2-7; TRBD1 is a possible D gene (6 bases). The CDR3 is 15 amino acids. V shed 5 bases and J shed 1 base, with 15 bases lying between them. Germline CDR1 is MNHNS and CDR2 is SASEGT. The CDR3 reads CASSRGGLGSYEQYF. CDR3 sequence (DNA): TGTGCCAGCAGTCGAGGGGGTTTGGGGTCCTACGAGCAGTACTTC.

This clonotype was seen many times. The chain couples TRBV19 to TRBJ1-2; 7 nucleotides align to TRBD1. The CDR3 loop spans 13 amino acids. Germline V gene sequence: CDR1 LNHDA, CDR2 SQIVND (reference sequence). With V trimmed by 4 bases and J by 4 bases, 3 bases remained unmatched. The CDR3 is CASSTDRSYGYTF. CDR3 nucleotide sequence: TGTGCCAGTAGTACGGACAGGTCCTATGGCTACACCTTC.

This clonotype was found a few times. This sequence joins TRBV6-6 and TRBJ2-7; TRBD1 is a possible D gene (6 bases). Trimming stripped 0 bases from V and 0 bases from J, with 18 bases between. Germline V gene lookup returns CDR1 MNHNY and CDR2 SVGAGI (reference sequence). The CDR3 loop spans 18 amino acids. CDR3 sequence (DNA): TGTGCCAGCAGTTACTCGATTTCATCATCAGGGGACTCCTACGAGCAGTACTTC. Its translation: CASSYSISSSGDSYEQYF.

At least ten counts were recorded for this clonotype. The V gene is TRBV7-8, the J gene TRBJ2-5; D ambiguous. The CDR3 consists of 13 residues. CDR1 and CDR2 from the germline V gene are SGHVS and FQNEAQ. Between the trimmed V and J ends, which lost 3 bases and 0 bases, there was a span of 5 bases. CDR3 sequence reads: CASSLGNQETQYF. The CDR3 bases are TGTGCCAGCAGCTTGGGCAACCAAGAGACCCAGTACTTC.

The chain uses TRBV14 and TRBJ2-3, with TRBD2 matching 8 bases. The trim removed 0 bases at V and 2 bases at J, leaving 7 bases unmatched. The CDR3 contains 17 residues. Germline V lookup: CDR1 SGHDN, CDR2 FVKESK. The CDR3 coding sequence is TGTGCCAGCAGCCAAGATCTCGGGGGGGCATACACAGATACGCAGTATTTT. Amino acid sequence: CASSQDLGGAYTDTQYF.

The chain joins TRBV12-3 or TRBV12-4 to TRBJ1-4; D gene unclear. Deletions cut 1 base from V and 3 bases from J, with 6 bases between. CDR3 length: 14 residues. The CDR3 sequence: CASSLVGSNEKLFF. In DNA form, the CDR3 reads TGTGCCAGCAGTTTAGTGGGTTCTAATGAAAAACTGTTTTTT.

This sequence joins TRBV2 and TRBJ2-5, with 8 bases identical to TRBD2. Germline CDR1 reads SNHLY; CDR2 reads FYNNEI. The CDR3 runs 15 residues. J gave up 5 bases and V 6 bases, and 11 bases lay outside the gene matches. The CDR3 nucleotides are TGTGCCAGCAGCGGGAGGGGGGGGCGGAGGGAGACCCAGTACTTC. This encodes CASSGRGGRRETQYF.

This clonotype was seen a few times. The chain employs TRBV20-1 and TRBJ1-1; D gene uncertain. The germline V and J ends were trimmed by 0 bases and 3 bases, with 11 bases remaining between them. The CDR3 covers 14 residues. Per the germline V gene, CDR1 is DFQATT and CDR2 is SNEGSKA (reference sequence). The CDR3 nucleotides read TGCAGTGCTAGAGAGGGAGCCTGGGACACTGAAGCTTTCTTT. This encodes CSAREGAWDTEAFF.

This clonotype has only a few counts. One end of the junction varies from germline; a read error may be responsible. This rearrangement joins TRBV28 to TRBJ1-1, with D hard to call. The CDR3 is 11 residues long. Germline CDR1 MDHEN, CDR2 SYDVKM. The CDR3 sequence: CASSLLSEAFF. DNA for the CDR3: TGTGCCAGCAGTTTACTATCTGAGGCTTTCTTT.

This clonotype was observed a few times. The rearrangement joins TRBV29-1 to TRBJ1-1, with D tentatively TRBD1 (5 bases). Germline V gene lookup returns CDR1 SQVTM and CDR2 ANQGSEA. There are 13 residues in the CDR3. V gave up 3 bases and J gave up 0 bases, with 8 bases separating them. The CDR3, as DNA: TGCAGCGTTGATCGGGGGATGAACACTGAAGCTTTCTTT. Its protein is CSVDRGMNTEAFF. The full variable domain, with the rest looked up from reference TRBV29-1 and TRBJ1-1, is SAVISQKPSRDICQRGTSLTIQCQVDSQVTMMFWYRQQPGQSLTLIATANQGSEATYESGFVIDKFPISRPNLTFSTLTVSNMSPEDSSIYLCSVDRGMNTEAFFGQGTRLTVV.

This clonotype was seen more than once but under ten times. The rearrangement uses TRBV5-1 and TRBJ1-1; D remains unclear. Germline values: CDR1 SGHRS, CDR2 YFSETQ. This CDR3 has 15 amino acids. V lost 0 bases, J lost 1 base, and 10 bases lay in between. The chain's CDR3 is CASSLAGQSNTEAFF. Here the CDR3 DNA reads TGCGCCAGCAGCTTGGCCGGGCAGTCGAACACTGAAGCTTTCTTT.

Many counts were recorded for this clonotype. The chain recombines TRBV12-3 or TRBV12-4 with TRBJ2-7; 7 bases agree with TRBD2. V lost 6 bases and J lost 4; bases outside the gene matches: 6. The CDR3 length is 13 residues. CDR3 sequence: CASSGLVPYEQYF. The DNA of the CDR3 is TGTGCCAGCAGCGGACTAGTTCCGTACGAGCAGTACTTC.

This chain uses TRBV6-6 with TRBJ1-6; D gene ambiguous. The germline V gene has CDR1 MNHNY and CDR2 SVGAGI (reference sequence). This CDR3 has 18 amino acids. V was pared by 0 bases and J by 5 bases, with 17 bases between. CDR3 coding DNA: TGTGCCAGCAGTTACTCGATCAGTGGCGGTTCTGATAATTCACCCCTCCACTTT. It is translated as CASSYSISGGSDNSPLHF.

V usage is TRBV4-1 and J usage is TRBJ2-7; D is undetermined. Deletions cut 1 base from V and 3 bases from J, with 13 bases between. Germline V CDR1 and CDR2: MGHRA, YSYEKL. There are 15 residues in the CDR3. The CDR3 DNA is TGCGCCAGCAGCCAAGCTCTCGCGGTCGACTACGAGCAGTACTTC. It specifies CASSQALAVDYEQYF.

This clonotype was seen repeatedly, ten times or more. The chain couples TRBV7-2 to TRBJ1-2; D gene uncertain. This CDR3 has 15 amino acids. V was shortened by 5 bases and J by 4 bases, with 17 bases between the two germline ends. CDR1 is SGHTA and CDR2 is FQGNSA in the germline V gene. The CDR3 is CASSQNRGIGYGYTF. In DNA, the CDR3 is TGTGCCAGCAGCCAAAATCGAGGGATAGGCTATGGCTACACCTTC.